The T cell receptor beta chain described here comes from a study of blood T cell repertoires in COVID-19. The germline CDR1 and CDR2 sequences are SGHTS and YDEGEE. V trimming: 0 bases; J trimming: 5 bases; junction bases outside the gene matches: 1. The CDR3 is 15 amino acids. The repertoire was sequenced with immunoSEQ multiplex PCR; TCRdb's copy has only in-frame clones and lacks some. In the table there are tens of thousands of clones, roughly 84% of which are singletons. The chain combines TRBV5-8 with TRBJ2-3; 12 positions agree with TRBD2. Sequences were obtained from peripheral blood. This receptor was identified in a woman aged 60-70 years with acute or convalescent COVID-19. CDR3 in amino acids: CASSLGLAGVDTQYF. As DNA, the CDR3 is TGTGCCAGCAGCTTGGGACTAGCGGGGGTAGATACGCAGTATTTT.